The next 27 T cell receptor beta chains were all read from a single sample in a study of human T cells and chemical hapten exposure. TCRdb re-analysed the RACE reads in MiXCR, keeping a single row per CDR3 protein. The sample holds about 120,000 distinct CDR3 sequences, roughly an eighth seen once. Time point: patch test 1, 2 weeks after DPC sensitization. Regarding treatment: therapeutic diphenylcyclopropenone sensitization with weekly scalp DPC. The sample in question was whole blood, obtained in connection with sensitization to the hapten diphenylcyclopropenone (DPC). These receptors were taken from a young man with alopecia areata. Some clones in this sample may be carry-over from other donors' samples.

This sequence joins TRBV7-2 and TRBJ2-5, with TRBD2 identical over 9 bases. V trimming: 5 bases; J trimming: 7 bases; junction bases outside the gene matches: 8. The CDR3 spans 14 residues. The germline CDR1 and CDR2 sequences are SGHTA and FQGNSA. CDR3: CASSPTISGGTQYF. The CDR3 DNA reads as TGTGCCAGCAGCCCAACTATTAGCGGGGGGACCCAGTACTTC.

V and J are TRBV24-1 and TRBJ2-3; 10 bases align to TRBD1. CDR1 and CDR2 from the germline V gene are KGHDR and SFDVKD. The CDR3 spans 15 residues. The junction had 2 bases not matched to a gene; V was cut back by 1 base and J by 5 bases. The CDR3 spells CATSDFGTGEDTQYF. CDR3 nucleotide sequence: TGTGCCACCAGTGATTTTGGGACAGGGGAAGATACGCAGTATTTT.

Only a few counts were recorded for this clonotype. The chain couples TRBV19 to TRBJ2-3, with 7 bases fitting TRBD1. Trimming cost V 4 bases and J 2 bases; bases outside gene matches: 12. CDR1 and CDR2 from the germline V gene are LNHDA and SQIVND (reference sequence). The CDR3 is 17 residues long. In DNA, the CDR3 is TGTGCCAGTAGTAACCCCGGGACAGTCAGGGACACAGATACGCAGTATTTT. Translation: CASSNPGTVRDTDTQYF.

CDR3 sequence reads: CASSFWDTSNYGYTF. CDR3 sequence (DNA): TGTGCCAGCAGTTTTTGGGACACATCTAACTATGGCTACACCTTC. The rearrangement joins TRBV12-3 or TRBV12-4 to TRBJ1-2; D might be TRBD1 (6 bases). Deletions cut 3 bases from V and 0 bases from J, with 11 bases between. This CDR3 spans 15 amino acids.

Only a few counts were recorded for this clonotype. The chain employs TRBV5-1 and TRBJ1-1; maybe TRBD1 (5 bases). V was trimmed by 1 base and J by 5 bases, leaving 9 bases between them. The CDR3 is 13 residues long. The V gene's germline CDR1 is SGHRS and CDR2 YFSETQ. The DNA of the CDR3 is TGCGCCAGCAGCTTGTCAAGGACAACTGAAGCTTTCTTT. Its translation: CASSLSRTTEAFF.

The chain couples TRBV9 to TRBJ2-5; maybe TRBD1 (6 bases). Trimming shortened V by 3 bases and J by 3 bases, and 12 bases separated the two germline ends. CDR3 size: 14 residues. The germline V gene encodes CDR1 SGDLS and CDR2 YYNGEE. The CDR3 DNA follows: TGTGCCAGCAGCGAGCGGACAGTGGAAGAGACCCAGTACTTC. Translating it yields CASSERTVEETQYF.

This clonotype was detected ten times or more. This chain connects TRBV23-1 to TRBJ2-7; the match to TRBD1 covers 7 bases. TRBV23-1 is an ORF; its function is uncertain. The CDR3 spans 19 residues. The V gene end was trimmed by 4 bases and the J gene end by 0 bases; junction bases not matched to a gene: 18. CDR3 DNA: TGCGCCAGCAGTCCAAAGACAGGGAACGGGTTGAAGGGCTCCTACGAGCAGTACGTC. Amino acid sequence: CASSPKTGNGLKGSYEQYV.

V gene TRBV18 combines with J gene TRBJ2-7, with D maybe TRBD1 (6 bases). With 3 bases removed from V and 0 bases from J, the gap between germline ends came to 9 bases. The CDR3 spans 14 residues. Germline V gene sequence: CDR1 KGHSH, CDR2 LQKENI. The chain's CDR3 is CASSPDRLSYEQYF. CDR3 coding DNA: TGTGCCAGCTCACCGGACAGACTCTCCTACGAGCAGTACTTC.

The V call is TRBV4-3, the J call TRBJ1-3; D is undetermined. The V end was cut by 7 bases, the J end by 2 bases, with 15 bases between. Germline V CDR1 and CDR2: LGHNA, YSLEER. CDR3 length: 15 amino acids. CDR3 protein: CASTGQRGAGNTIYF. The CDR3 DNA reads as TGCGCCAGCACTGGTCAAAGAGGAGCTGGAAACACCATATATTTT.

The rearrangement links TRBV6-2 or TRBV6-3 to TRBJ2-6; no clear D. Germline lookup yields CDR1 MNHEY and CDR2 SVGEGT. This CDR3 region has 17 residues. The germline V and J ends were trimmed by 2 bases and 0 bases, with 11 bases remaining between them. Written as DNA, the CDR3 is TGTGCCAGCAGTTACCGGGCCACTTTCTCTGGGGCCAACGTCCTGACTTTC. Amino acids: CASSYRATFSGANVLTF.

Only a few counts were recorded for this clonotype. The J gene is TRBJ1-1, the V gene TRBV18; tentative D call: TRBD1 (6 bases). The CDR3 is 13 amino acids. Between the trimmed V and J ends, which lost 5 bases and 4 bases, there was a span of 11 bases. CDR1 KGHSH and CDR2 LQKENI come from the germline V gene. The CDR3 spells CASSSAGATEAFF. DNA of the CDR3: TGTGCCAGCTCATCGGCAGGGGCCACTGAAGCTTTCTTT.

This CDR3 reads CASSLTAIKNIQYF. CDR3 bases: TGTGCCAGCAGCTTGACAGCTATCAAAAACATTCAGTACTTC. The rearrangement uses TRBV7-2 and TRBJ2-4, with a weak D call TRBD1 (5 bases). CDR1 is SGHTA and CDR2 is FQGNSA in the germline V gene. The CDR3 loop spans 14 amino acids. V was trimmed by 3 bases and J by 3 bases, leaving 9 bases between them.

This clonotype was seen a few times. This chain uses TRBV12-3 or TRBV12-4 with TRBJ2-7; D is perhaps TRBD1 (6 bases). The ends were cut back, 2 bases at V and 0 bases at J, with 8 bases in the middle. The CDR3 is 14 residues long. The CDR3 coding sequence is TGTGCCAGCAGTTTAAGGACAGCCTCCTACGAGCAGTACTTC. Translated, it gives CASSLRTASYEQYF.

The DNA of the CDR3 is TGCAGCCTCAGGGAATACCAAGAGACCCAGTACTTC. This gives the protein CSLREYQETQYF. This chain uses TRBV20-1 with TRBJ2-5; tentative D call: TRBD1 (5 bases). Germline assignment: CDR1 DFQATT and CDR2 SNEGSKA (reference sequence). There are 12 residues in the CDR3.

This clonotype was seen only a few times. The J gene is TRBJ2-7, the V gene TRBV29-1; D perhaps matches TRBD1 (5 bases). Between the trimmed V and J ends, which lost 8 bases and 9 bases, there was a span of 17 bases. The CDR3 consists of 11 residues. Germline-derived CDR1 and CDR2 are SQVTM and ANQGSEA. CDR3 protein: CSSQTERGQYV. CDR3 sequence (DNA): TGCAGCTCCCAGACAGAGCGTGGGCAGTACGTC.

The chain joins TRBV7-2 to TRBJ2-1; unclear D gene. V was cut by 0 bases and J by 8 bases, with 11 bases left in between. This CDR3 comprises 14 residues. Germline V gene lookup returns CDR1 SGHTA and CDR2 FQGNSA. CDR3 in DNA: TGTGCCAGCAGCTTAGCAGGTCCGCCGGATGAGCAGTTCTTC. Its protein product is CASSLAGPPDEQFF.

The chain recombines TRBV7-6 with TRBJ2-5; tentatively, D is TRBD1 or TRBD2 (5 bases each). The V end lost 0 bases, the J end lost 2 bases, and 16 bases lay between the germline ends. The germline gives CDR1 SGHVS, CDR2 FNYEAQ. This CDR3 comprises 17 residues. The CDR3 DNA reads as TGTGCCAGCAGCTTAGCCACCATGGGACCGCTACAAGAGACCCAGTACTTC. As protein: CASSLATMGPLQETQYF.

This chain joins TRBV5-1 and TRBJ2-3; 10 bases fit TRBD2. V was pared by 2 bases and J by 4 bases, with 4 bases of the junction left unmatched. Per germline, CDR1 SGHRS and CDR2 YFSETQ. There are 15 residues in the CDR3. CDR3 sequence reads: CASSLAGGPADTQYF. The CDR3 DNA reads TGCGCCAGCAGCTTAGCGGGGGGGCCGGCAGATACGCAGTATTTT. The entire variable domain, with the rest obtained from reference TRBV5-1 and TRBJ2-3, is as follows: KAGVTQTPRYLIKTRGQQVTLSCSPISGHRSVSWYQQTPGQGLQFLFEYFSETQRNKGNFPGRFSGRQFSNSRSEMNVSTLELGDSALYLCASSLAGGPADTQYFGPGTRLTVL.

Here the CDR3 DNA reads TGCAGTGCTACCCAAGGACGGGGCACAGATACGCAGTATTTT. This codes for CSATQGRGTDTQYF. The chain uses TRBV20-1 and TRBJ2-3; D unresolved. CDR3 length: 14 residues. Trimming shortened V by 4 bases and J by 1 base, and 12 bases separated the two germline ends. The germline V gene has CDR1 DFQATT and CDR2 SNEGSKA (reference sequence).

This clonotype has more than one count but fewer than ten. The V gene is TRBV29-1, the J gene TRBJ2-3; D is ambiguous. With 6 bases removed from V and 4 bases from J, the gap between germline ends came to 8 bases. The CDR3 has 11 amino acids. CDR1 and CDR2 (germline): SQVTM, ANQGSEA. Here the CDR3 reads CSVNIPDTQYF. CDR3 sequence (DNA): TGCAGCGTCAACATTCCAGATACGCAGTATTTT.

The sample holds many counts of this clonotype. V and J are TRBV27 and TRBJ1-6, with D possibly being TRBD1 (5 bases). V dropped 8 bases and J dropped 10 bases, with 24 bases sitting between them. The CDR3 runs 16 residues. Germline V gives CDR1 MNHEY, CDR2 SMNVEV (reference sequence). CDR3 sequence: CASLHRDGSKESPLHF. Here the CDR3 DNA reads TGTGCCAGCCTGCACCGGGACGGGTCAAAGGAATCACCCCTCCACTTT.

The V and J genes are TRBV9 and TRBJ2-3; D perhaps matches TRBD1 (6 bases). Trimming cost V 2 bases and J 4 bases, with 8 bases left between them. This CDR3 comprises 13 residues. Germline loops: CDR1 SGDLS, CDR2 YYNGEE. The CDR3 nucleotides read TGTGCCAGCAGCGTCAGGGGATCAGATACGCAGTATTTT. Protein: CASSVRGSDTQYF.

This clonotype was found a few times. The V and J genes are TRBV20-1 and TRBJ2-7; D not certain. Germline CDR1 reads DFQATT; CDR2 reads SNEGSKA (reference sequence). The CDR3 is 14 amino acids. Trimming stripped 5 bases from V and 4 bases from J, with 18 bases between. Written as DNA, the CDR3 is TGCAGTGCTTTTTCGACTGGTTCCTATTACGAGCAGTACGTC. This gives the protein CSAFSTGSYYEQYV.

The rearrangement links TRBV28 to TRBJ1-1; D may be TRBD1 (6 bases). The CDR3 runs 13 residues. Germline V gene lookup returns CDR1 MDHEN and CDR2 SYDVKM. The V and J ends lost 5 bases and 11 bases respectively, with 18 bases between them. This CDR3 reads CASSITDRPGAFF. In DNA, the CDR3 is TGTGCCAGCAGTATTACCGACAGGCCTGGCGCTTTCTTT.

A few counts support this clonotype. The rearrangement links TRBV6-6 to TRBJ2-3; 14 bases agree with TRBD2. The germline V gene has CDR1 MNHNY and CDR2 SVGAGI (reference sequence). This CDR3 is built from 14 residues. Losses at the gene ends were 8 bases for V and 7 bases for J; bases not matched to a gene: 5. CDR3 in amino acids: CASQTSGGAYTQYF. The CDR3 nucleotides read TGTGCCAGCCAGACTAGCGGGGGGGCCTATACGCAGTATTTT.

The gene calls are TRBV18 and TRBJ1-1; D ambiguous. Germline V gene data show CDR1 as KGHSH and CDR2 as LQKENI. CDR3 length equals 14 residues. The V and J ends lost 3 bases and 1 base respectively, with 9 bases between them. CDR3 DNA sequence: TGTGCCAGCTCACCGAAGCATAAGAACACTGAAGCTTTCTTT. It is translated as CASSPKHKNTEAFF.

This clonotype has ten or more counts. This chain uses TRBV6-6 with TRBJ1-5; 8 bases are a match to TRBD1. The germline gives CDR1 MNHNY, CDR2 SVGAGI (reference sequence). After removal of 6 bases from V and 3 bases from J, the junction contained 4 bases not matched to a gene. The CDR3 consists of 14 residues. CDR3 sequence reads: CASRLTGDNQPQHF. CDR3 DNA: TGTGCCAGCAGGTTGACAGGGGACAATCAGCCCCAGCATTTT.